The source of this TCR beta chain is a study of cytomegalovirus exposure and HLA in healthy donors. The CDR3 contains 13 residues. Germline CDR1 and CDR2: WNHNN and SYGVQD (reference sequence). Between the trimmed V and J ends, which lost 3 bases and 4 bases, there was a span of 6 bases. The PCR ran on 60 Vbeta and 13 Jbeta primers. Clones were sequenced by immunoSEQ multiplex PCR, and TCRdb holds only the in-frame ones, with some missing. This table has some 130,000 clones, about 80% appearing once. The count of this clone is one. The chain joins TRBV10-1 to TRBJ2-2, with D uncertain. Sequenced material: PBMCs. The receptor comes from a man in his thirties or forties in good health and CMV-seronegative. The CDR3 sequence: CASSDYSTGELFF. CDR3 in DNA: TGCGCCAGCAGTGACTACAGCACCGGGGAGCTGTTTTTT.